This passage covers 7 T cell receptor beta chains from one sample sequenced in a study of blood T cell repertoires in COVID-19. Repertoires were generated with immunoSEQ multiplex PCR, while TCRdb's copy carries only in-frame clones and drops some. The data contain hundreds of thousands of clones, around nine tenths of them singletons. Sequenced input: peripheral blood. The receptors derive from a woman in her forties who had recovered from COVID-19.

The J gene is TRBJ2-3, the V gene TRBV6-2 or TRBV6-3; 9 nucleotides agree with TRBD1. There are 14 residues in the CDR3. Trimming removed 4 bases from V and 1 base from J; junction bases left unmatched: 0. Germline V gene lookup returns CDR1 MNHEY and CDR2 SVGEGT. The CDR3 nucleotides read TGTGCCAGCAGTTGGACAGGGGGCACAGATACGCAGTATTTT. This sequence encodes CASSWTGGTDTQYF.

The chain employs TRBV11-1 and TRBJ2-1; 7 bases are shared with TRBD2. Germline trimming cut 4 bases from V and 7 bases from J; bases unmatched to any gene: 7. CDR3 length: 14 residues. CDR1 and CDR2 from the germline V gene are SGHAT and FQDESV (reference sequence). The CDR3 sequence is CASSSRTSRNEQFF. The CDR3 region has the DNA TGTGCCAGCAGCTCGAGGACTAGTAGGAATGAGCAGTTCTTC.

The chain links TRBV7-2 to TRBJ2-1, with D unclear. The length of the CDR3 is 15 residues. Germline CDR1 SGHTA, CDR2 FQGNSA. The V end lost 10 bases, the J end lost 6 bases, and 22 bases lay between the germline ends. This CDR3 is CATGSRRKDLNEQFF. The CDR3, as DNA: TGTGCCACAGGATCCAGACGGAAAGATCTCAATGAGCAGTTCTTC.

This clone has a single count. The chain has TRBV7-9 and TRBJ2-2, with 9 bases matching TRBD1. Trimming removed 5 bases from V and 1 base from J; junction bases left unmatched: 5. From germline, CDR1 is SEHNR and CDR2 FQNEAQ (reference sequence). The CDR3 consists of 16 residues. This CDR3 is CASSPWTGVNTGELFF. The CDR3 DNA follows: TGTGCCAGCAGCCCCTGGACAGGGGTGAACACCGGGGAGCTGTTTTTT.

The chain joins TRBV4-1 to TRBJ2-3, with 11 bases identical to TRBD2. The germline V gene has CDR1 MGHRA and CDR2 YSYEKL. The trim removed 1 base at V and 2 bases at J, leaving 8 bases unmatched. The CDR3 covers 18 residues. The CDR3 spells CASSQASLAGGFTDTQYF. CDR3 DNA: TGCGCCAGCAGCCAAGCCTCTCTAGCGGGGGGTTTCACAGATACGCAGTATTTT.

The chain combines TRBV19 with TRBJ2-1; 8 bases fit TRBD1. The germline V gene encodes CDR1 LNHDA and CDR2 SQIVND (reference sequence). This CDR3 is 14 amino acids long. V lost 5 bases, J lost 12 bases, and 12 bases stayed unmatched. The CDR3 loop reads CASSRQGAHKTQFF. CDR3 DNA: TGTGCCAGTAGTCGCCAGGGGGCGCATAAAACGCAGTTCTTC. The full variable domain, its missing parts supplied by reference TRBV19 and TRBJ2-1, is DGGITQSPKYLFRKEGQNVTLSCEQNLNHDAMYWYRQDPGQGLRLIYYSQIVNDFQKGDIAEGYSVSREKKESFPLTVTSAQKNPTAFYLCASSRQGAHKTQFFGPGTRLTVL.

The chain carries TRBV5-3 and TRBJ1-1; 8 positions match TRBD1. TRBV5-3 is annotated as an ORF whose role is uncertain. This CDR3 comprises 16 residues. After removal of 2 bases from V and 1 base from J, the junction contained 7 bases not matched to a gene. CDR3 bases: TGTGCCAGAAGCTTAGTCGCCGGGACAGGGAACACTGAAGCTTTCTTT. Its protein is CARSLVAGTGNTEAFF.